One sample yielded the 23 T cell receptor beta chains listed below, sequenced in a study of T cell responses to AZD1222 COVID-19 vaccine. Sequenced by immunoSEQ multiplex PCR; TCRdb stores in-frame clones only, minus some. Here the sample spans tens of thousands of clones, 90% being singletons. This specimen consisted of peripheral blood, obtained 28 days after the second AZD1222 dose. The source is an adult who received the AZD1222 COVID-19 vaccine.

As DNA, the CDR3 is TGCGCCAGCAGCTTGGGGCAGGGGGCGAAACAGCCCCAGCATTTT. Translation gives CASSLGQGAKQPQHF. The rearrangement links TRBV5-1 to TRBJ1-5, with 8 nucleotides matching TRBD1. This CDR3 region has 15 residues. Looked up from germline, CDR1 is SGHRS and CDR2 is YFSETQ. V gave up 0 bases and J gave up 7 bases; unmatched junction bases: 6.

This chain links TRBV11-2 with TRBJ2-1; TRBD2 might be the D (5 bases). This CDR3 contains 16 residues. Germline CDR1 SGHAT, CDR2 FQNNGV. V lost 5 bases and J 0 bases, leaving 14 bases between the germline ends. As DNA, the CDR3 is TGTGCCAGCAGCGCGCTTGGGAGCCGCTCCTACAATGAGCAGTTCTTC. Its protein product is CASSALGSRSYNEQFF.

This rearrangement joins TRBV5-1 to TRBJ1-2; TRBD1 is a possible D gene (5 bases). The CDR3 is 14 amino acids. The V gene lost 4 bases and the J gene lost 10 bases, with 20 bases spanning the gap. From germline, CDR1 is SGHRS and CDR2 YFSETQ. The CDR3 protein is CASSPSGLNGAYTF. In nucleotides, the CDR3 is TGCGCCAGCAGCCCGTCCGGGCTAAACGGGGCCTACACCTTC.

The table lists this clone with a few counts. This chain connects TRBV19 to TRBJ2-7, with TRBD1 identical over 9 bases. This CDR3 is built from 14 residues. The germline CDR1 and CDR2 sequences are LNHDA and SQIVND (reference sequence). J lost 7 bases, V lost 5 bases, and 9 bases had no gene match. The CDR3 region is CASSPGTGSGEQYF. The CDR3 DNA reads TGTGCCAGTAGTCCGGGGACAGGGAGTGGAGAGCAGTACTTC.

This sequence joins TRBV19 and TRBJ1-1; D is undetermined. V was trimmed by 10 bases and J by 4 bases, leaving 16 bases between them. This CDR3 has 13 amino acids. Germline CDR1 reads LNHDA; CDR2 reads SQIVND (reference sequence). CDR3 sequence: CATTEGRRTEAFF. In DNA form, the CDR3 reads TGTGCCACCACGGAGGGCAGGCGCACTGAAGCTTTCTTT.

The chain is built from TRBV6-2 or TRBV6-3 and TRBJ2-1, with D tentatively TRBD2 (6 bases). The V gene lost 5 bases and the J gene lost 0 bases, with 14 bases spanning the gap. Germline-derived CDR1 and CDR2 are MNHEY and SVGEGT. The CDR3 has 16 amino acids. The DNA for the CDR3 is TGTGCCAGCAGTCCGGGGACTGGGAGCTCCTACAATGAGCAGTTCTTC. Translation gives CASSPGTGSSYNEQFF.

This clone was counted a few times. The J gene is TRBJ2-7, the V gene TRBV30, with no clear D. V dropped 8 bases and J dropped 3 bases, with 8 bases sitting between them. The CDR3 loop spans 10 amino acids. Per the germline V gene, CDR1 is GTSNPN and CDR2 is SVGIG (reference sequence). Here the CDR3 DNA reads TGTGCCCTCGGTATCTACGAGCAGTACTTC. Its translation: CALGIYEQYF.

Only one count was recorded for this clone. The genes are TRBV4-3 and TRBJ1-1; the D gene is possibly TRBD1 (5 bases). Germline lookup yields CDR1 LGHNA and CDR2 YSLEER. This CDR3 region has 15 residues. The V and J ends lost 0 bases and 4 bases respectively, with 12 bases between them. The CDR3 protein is CASSQETGLGTEAFF. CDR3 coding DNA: TGCGCCAGCAGCCAAGAAACAGGATTAGGCACTGAAGCTTTCTTT.

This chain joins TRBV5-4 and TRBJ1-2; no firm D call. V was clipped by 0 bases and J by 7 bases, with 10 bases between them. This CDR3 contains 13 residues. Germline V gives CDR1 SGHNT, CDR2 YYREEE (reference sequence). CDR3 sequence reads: CASSLVALPGYTF. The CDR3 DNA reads TGTGCCAGCAGCTTGGTGGCGCTTCCTGGCTACACCTTC.

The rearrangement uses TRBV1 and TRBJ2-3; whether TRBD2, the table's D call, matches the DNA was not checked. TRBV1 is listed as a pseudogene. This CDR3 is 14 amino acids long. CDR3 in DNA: TGCACCAGCAGCCAAGATAGCAGCACAGATACGCAGTATTTT. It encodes CTSSQDSSTDTQYF.

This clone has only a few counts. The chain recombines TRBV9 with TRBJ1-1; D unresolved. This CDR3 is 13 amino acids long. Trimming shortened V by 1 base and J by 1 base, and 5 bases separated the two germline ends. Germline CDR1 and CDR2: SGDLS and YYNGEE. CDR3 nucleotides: TGTGCCAGCAGCGTATCAACGAACACTGAAGCTTTCTTT. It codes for CASSVSTNTEAFF.

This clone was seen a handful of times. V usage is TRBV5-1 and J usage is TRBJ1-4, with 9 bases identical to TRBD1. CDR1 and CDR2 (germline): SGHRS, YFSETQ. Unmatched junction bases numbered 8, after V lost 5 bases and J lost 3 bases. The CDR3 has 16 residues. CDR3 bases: TGCGCCAGCAGGACCGGGACAGGGAGTTCTAATGAAAAACTGTTTTTT. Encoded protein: CASRTGTGSSNEKLFF.

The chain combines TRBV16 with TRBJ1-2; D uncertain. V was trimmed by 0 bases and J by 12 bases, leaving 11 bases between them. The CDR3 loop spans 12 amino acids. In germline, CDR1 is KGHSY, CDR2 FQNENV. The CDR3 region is CASSQSREDNTF. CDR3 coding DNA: TGTGCCAGCAGCCAATCAAGGGAAGATAACACCTTC.

DNA for the CDR3: TGTGCCAGCAGCTTACTAACTGGCTCGGGGGGCTACACCTTC. This translates into CASSLLTGSGGYTF. This sequence joins TRBV9 and TRBJ1-2; D gene ambiguous. The CDR3 has 14 residues. The V end lost 4 bases, the J end lost 8 bases, and 18 bases lay between the germline ends. The germline V gene has CDR1 SGDLS and CDR2 YYNGEE.

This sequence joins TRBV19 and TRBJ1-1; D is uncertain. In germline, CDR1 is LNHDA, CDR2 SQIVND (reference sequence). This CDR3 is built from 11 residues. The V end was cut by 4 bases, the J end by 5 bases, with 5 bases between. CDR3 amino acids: CASSKVTEAFF. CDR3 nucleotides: TGTGCCAGTAGTAAGGTAACTGAAGCTTTCTTT.

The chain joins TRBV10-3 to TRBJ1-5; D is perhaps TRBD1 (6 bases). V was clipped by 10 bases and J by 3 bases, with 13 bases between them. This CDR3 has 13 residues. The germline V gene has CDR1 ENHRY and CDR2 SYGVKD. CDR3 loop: CATQGVLNQPQHF. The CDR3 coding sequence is TGTGCCACACAGGGTGTACTCAATCAGCCCCAGCATTTT.

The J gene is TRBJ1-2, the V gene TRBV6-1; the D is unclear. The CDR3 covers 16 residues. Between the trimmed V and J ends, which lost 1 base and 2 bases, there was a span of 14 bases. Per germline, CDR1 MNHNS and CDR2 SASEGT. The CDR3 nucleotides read TGTGCCAGCAGTGAAGTTCGGGCAGCCGACAACTATGGCTACACCTTC. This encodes CASSEVRAADNYGYTF.

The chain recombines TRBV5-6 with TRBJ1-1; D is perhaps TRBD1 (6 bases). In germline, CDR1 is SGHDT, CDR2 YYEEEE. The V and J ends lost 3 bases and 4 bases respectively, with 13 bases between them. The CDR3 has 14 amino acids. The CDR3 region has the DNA TGTGCCAGCAGCTCACAGGGTTGGAGCACTGAAGCTTTCTTT. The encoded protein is CASSSQGWSTEAFF.

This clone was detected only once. CDR3 DNA sequence: TGTGCCAGCAGTCGGGAGACAGGGGACTCCTACGAGCAGTACTTC. It encodes CASSRETGDSYEQYF. V and J are TRBV6-5 and TRBJ2-7; TRBD1 agrees at 8 bases. The germline V gene encodes CDR1 MNHEY and CDR2 SVGAGI. This CDR3 spans 15 amino acids. J lost 0 bases, V lost 5 bases, and 6 bases had no gene match.

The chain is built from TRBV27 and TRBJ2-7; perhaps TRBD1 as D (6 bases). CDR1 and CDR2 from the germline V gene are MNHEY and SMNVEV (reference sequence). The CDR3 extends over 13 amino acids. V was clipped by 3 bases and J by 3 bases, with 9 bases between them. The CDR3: CASSFEQGYEQYF. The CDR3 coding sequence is TGTGCCAGCAGTTTTGAACAGGGCTACGAGCAGTACTTC.

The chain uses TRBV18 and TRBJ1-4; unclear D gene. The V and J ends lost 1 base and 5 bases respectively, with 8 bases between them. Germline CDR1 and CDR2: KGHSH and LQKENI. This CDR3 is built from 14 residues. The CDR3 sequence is CASSPQAKNEKLFF. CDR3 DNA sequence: TGTGCCAGCTCACCACAGGCGAAAAATGAAAAACTGTTTTTT.

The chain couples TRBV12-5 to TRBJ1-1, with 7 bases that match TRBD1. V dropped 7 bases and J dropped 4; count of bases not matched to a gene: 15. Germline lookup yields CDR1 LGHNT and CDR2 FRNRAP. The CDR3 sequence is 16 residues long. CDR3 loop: CASALMGGRGFTEAFF. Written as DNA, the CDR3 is TGTGCTAGTGCCCTAATGGGTGGCAGGGGGTTCACTGAAGCTTTCTTT.

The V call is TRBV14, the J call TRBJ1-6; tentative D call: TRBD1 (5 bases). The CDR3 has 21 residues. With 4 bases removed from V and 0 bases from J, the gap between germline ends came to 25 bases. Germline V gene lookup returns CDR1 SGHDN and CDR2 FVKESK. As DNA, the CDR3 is TGTGCCAGCAGCCCTACTCCGGGACCTCAACATCCGAGCTCCTATAATTCACCCCTCCACTTT. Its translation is CASSPTPGPQHPSSYNSPLHF.